This T cell receptor (beta chain) originates from a study of cytomegalovirus exposure and HLA in healthy donors. Study-wide background: The 120 validation repertoires matched the approximately 700 first-cohort repertoires in platform, a later analysis reported. Study-wide findings and caveats: Cytomegalovirus association was listed for around 170 TCR beta chains. As confirmed in vitro, a few CMV-associated chains were specific for CMV antigens. One later analysis, an examination of the roughly 130 validation repertoires, found that first-cohort TCR clusters tended to co-occur in them.

The CDR3 is 13 amino acids. The ends were cut back, 3 bases at V and 6 bases at J, with 9 bases in the middle. The germline V gene has CDR1 WSHSY and CDR2 SAAADI. TCRdb keeps only in-frame clones here, not all; method: immunoSEQ multiplex PCR. This sample yields around 150,000 clones, of which around 90% are seen a single time; about 3.1% belongs to the top ten. In regard to this clone: What it binds is not known.

The V gene is TRBV10-2, the J gene TRBJ2-1; D call uncertain. Sequencing input: PBMCs. This clonotype originated in a woman aged 18-35 years in good health and CMV-seropositive. The CDR3 protein is CASSELVSNEQFF. In DNA, the CDR3 is TGCGCCAGCAGTGAATTGGTTAGCAATGAGCAGTTCTTC.